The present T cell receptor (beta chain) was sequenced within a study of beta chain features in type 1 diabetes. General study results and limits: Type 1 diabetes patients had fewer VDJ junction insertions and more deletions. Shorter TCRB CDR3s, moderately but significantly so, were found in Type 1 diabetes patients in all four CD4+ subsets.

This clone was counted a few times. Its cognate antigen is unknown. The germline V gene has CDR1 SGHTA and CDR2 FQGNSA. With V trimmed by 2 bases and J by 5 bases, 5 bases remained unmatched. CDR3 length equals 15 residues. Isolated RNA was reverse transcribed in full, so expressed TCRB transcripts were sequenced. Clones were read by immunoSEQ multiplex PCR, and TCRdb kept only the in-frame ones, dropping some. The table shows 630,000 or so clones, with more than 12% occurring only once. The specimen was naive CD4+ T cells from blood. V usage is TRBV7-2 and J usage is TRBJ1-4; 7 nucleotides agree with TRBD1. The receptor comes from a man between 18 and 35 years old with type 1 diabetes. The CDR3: CASSLNSGGNEKLFF. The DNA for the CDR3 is TGTGCCAGCAGCTTAAATTCAGGGGGGAATGAAAAACTGTTTTTT.